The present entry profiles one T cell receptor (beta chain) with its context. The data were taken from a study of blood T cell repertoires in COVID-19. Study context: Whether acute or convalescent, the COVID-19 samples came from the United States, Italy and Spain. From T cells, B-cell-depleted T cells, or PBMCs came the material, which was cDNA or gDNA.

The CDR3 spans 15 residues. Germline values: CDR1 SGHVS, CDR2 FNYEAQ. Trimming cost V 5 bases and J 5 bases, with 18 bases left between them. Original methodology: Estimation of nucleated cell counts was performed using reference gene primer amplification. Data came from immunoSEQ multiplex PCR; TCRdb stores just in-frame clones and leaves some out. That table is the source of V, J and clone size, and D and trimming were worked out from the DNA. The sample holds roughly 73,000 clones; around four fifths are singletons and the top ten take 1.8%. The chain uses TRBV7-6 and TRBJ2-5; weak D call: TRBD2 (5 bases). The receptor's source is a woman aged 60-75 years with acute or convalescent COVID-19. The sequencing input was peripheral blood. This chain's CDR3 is CASSQGSGGVETQYF. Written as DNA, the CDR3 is TGTGCCAGCAGCCAAGGGAGTGGTGGGGTCGAGACCCAGTACTTC. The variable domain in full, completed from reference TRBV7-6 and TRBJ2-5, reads GAGVSQSPRYKVTKRGQDVALRCDPISGHVSLYWYRQALGQGPEFLTYFNYEAQQDKSGLPNDRFSAERPEGSISTLTIQRTEQRDSAMYRCASSQGSGGVETQYFGPGTRLLVL.